The subject of this entry is one TCR beta chain. The authors' processing: Reference gene primer amplification in the assay estimated nucleated cell counts. Repertoires were generated with immunoSEQ multiplex PCR, while TCRdb's copy carries only in-frame clones and drops some. The D gene and trimming were derived from the DNA, and the V and J assignments and clone size from that table. The sample consists of approximately 89,000 clones, nearly 80% of them appearing once. The source of the sample is a study of blood T cell repertoires in COVID-19. Across the study: The United States, Italy and Spain provided the acute and convalescent COVID-19 samples.

Trimming cost V 2 bases and J 7 bases; bases outside gene matches: 3. The CDR3 is 14 residues long. Germline CDR1 is SEHNR and CDR2 is FQNEAQ (reference sequence). The sample comprised peripheral blood. The source is a man aged 70 or older with COVID-19, enrolled during active disease. The chain links TRBV7-9 to TRBJ1-4; 8 bases are shared with TRBD1. The CDR3 loop reads CASSLPDRGEKLFF. The CDR3 region has the DNA TGTGCCAGCAGCTTACCCGACAGGGGTGAAAAACTGTTTTTT.